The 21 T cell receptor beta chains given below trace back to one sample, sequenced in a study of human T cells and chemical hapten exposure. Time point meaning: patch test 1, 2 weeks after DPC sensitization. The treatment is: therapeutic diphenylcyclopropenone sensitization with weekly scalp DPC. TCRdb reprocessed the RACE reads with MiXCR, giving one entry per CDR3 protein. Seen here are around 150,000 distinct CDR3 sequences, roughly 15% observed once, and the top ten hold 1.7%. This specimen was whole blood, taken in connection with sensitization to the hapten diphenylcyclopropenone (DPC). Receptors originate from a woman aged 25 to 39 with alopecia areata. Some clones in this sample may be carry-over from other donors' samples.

DNA of the CDR3: TGCAGCGTTAGGGTCCGATTAGCGGTTCAAGAGACCCAGTACTTC. Protein sequence: CSVRVRLAVQETQYF. The V gene is TRBV29-1, the J gene TRBJ2-5, with D possibly being TRBD2 (6 bases). Germline V CDR1 and CDR2: SQVTM, ANQGSEA. The germline V and J ends were trimmed by 5 bases and 2 bases, with 18 bases remaining between them. The CDR3 extends over 15 amino acids. Full variable domain (outside the CDR3, taken from reference TRBV29-1 and TRBJ2-5): SAVISQKPSRDICQRGTSLTIQCQVDSQVTMMFWYRQQPGQSLTLIATANQGSEATYESGFVIDKFPISRPNLTFSTLTVSNMSPEDSSIYLCSVRVRLAVQETQYFGPGTRLLVL.

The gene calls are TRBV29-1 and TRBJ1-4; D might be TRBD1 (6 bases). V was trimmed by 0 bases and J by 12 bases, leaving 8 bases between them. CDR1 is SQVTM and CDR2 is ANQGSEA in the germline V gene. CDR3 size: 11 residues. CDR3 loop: CSVEENRELFF. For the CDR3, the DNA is TGCAGCGTTGAAGAGAACAGGGAACTGTTTTTT.

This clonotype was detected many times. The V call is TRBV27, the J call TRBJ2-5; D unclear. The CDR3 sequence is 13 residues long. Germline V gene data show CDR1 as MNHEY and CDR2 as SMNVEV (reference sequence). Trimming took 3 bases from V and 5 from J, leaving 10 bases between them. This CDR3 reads CASSFRSFETQYF. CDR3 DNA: TGTGCCAGCAGTTTCAGGAGTTTCGAGACCCAGTACTTC.

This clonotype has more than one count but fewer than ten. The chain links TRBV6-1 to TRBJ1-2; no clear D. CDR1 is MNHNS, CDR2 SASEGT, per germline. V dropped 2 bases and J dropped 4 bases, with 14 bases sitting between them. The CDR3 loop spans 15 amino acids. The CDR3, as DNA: TGTGCCAGCAGTGAATACTCCGCAGGAGGCTATGGCTACACCTTC. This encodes CASSEYSAGGYGYTF.

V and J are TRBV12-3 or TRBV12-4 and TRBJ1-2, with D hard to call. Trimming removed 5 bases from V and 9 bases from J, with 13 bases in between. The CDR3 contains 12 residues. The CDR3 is CASSPRTRRYTF. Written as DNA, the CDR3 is TGTGCCAGCAGTCCCCGGACTAGGCGCTACACCTTC.

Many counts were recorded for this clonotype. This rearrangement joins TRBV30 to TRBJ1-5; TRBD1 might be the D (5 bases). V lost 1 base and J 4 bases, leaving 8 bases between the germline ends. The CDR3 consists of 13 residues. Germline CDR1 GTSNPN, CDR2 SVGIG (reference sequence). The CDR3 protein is CAWSAQGNQPQHF. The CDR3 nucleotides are TGTGCCTGGAGTGCCCAGGGTAATCAGCCCCAGCATTTT.

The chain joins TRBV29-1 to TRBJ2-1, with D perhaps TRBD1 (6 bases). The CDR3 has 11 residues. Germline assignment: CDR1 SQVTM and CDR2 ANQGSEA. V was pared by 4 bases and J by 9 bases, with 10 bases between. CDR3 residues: CSVGRGVEQFF. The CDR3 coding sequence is TGCAGCGTTGGCAGGGGAGTTGAGCAGTTCTTC.

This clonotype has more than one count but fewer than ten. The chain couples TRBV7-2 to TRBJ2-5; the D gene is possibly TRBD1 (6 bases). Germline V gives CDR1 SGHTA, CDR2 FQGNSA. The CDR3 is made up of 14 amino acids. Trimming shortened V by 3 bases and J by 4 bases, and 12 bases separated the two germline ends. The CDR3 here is CASSFQGTGETQYF. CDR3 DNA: TGTGCCAGCAGCTTCCAGGGGACGGGAGAGACCCAGTACTTC. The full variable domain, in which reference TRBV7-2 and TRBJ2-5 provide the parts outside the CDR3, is GAGVSQSPSNKVTEKGKDVELRCDPISGHTALYWYRQSLGQGLEFLIYFQGNSAPDKSGLPSDRFSAERTGGSVSTLTIQRTQQEDSAVYLCASSFQGTGETQYFGPGTRLLVL.

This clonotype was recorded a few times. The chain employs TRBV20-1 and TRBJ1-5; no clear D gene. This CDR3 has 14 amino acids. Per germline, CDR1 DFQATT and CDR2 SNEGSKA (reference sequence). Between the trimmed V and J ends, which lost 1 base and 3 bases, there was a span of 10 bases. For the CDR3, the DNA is TGCAGTGCTAGAGGTAGCAGGTACAATCAGCCCCAGCATTTT. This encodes CSARGSRYNQPQHF.

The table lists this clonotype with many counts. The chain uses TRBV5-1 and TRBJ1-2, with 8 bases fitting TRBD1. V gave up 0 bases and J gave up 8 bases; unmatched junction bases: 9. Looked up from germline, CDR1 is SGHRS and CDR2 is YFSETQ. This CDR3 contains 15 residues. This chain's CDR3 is CASSLEDRVLRGYTF. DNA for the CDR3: TGCGCCAGCAGCTTGGAGGACAGGGTCTTGCGCGGCTACACCTTC.

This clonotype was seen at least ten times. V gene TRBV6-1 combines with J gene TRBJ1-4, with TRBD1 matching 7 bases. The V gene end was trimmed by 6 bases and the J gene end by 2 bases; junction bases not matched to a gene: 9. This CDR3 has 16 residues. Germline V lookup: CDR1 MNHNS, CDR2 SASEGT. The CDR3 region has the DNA TGTGCCAGCAGGATGAGCGTCAGGGGGACTAATGAAAAACTGTTTTTT. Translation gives CASRMSVRGTNEKLFF.

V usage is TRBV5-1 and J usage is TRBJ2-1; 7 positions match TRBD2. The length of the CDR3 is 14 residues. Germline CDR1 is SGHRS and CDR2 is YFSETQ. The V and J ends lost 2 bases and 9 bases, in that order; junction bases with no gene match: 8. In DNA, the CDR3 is TGCGCCAGCAGCTTCTCGGGAGGCGTTGGTGAGCAGTTCTTC. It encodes CASSFSGGVGEQFF. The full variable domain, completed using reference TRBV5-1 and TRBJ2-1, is KAGVTQTPRYLIKTRGQQVTLSCSPISGHRSVSWYQQTPGQGLQFLFEYFSETQRNKGNFPGRFSGRQFSNSRSEMNVSTLELGDSALYLCASSFSGGVGEQFFGPGTRLTVL.

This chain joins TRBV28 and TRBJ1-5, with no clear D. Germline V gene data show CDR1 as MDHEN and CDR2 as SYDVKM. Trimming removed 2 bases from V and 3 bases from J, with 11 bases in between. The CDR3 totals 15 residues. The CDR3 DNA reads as TGTGCCAGCAGTTTAGTCGGGCAGAACAATCAGCCCCAGCATTTT. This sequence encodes CASSLVGQNNQPQHF.

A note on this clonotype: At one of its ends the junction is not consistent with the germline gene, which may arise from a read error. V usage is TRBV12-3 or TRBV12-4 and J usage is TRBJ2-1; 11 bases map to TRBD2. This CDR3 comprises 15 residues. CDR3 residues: CASSIAGGPVNEQFF. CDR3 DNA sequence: TGTGCCAGCAGTATAGCGGGAGGGCCGGTGAATGAGCAGTTCTTC.

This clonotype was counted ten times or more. DNA of the CDR3: TGCAGCGTAAAGCTCGGGACAGTTGGTGAGGGCGGTTACTACGAGCAGTACTTC. This sequence encodes CSVKLGTVGEGGYYEQYF. The chain couples TRBV29-1 to TRBJ2-7, with 7 bases identical to TRBD1. Germline V gives CDR1 SQVTM, CDR2 ANQGSEA. The junction had 23 bases not matched to a gene; V was cut back by 6 bases and J by 3 bases. This CDR3 comprises 18 residues.

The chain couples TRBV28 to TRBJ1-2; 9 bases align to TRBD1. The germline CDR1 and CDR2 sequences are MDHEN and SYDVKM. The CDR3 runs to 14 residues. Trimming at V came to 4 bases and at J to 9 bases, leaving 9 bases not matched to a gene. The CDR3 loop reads CASSSGQGKFRYTF. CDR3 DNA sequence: TGTGCCAGCAGTTCGGGACAGGGCAAGTTCCGCTACACCTTC.

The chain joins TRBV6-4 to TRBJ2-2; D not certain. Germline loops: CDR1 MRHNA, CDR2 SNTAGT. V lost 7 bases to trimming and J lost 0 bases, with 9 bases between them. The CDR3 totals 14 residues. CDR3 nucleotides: TGTGCCAGCACCCAGACACCGAACACCGGGGAGCTGTTTTTT. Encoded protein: CASTQTPNTGELFF.

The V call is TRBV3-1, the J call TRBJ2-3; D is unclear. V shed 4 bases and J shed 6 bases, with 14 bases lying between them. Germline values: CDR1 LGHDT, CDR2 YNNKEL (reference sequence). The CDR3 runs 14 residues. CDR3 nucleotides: TGTGCCAGCAGCCGGCCGTCTGAAGGGGATACGCAGTATTTT. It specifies CASSRPSEGDTQYF.

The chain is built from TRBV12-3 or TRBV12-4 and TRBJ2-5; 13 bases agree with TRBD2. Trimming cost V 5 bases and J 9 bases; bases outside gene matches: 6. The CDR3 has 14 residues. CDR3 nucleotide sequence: TGTGCCAGCAGTGAGGGACTAGCGGGGAAGGCCCAGTACTTC. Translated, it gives CASSEGLAGKAQYF.

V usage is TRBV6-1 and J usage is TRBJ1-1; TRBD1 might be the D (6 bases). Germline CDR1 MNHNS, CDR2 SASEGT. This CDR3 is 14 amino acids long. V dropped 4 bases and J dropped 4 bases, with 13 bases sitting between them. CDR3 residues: CASSVRQGSTEAFF. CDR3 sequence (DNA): TGTGCCAGCAGTGTCCGGCAGGGGTCCACTGAAGCTTTCTTT.

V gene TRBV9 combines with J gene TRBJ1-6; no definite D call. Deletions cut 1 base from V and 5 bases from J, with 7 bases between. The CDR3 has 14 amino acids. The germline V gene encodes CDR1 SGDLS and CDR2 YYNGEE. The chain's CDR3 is CASSVRQDNSPLHF. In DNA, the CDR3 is TGTGCCAGCAGCGTACGTCAGGATAATTCACCCCTCCACTTT.